This T cell receptor (beta chain) was documented in a study of Graves' ophthalmopathy and Graves' hyperthyroidism. As for the study in general: Stable hyperthyroid donors showed no ophthalmopathy during 18 months follow-up.

Pregnancy or lactation, uncontrolled infections and other autoimmune diseases were grounds for excluding patients. Symptoms, serum thyroxine and TRAb, thyroid ultrasound, and orbital computed tomography formed the diagnostic basis. Trimming stripped 0 bases from V and 3 bases from J, with 11 bases between. This CDR3 contains 15 residues. Germline CDR1 reads DFQATT; CDR2 reads SNEGSKA (reference sequence). TCR beta CDR3 amplification used RNA transcripts. HTBI-primed RT-PCR formed the first round, and a multiplex PCR formed the second. TCRdb re-analysed the multiplex PCR reads in MiXCR, keeping a single row per CDR3 protein. Of about 550,000 distinct CDR3 sequences in the sample, about 40% were seen once.

The V and J genes are TRBV20-1 and TRBJ1-4; D might be TRBD1 (5 bases). The sequencing sample was made of peripheral blood or thyroid tissue (not recorded which). The sequence was collected from an adult man with Graves' hyperthyroidism. The CDR3 DNA sequence: TGCAGTGCTAGAGATTGGGGCCTCCCTAATGAAAAACTGTTTTTT. Its protein product is CSARDWGLPNEKLFF.